This T cell receptor beta chain emerged from a study of T cell repertoires in cytomegalovirus infection. Study-wide background: It can be stated that public TCR beta signatures indicated CMV infection as well as a matching HLA type.

CDR3 length: 15 amino acids. V lost 4 bases to trimming and J lost 3 bases, with 13 bases between them. Germline assignment: CDR1 SNHLY and CDR2 FYNNEI. TCRdb recomputed calls from the reads with MiXCR, one row per CDR3 protein. The sample holds 550,000 to 850,000 distinct CDR3 sequences, roughly 30% seen once. As for this clonotype: Its antigen is unidentified.

The sequence came from a human donor in good health (CMV status not recorded). Some clones in this sample may be carry-over from other donors' samples. The sequences come from cultured PBMCs, collected from culture after CMV antigen stimulation. The rearrangement joins TRBV2 to TRBJ1-3; D perhaps matches TRBD1 (6 bases). The DNA for the CDR3 is TGTGCCAGCAGTGGGGCGGGGGACATTGGAAACACCATATATTTT. Translating gives CASSGAGDIGNTIYF.